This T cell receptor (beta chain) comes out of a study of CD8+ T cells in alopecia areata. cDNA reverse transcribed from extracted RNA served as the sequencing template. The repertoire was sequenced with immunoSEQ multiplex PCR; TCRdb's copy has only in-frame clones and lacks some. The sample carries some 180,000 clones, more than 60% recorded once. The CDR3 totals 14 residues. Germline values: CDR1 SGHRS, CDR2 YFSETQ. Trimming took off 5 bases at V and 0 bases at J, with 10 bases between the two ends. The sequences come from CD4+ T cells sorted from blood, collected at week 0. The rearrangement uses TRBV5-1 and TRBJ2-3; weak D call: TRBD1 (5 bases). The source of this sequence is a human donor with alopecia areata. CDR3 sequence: CASRQVQSTDTQYF. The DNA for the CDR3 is TGCGCCAGCAGACAGGTACAGAGCACAGATACGCAGTATTTT.